The next 21 T cell receptor beta chains were all read from a single sample in a study of blood T cell repertoires in COVID-19. Assay: immunoSEQ multiplex PCR; the TCRdb copy retains only in-frame clones and omits some. The data contain about 69,000 clones, approximately 84% of them singletons. Sequencing was performed on peripheral blood. The source of these receptors is a man aged 45-65 years with COVID-19, enrolled during active disease.

The genes are TRBV7-2 and TRBJ2-2; no clear D gene. Germline CDR1 reads SGHTA; CDR2 reads FQGNSA. The CDR3 is 14 amino acids. V was cut by 0 bases and J by 4 bases, with 6 bases left in between. CDR3 nucleotides: TGTGCCAGCAGCTTAGCATCCCTCACCGGGGAGCTGTTTTTT. It is translated as CASSLASLTGELFF.

V usage is TRBV5-4 and J usage is TRBJ2-7, with D possibly matching TRBD1 (5 bases). The CDR3 length is 13 residues. The V gene's germline CDR1 is SGHNT and CDR2 YYREEE (reference sequence). Trimming left V 2 bases short and J 1 base short, with 7 bases between. CDR3 protein: CASSFSGSYEQYF. Written as DNA, the CDR3 is TGTGCCAGCAGCTTCTCAGGGTCCTACGAGCAGTACTTC.

This rearrangement joins TRBV5-1 to TRBJ1-1, with unresolved D. Trimming took off 8 bases at V and 0 bases at J, with 14 bases between the two ends. The CDR3 sequence is 14 residues long. CDR1 and CDR2 from the germline V gene are SGHRS and YFSETQ. Here the CDR3 DNA reads TGCGCCAGTAACTCTTTCGGGGTGAACACTGAAGCTTTCTTT. Protein product: CASNSFGVNTEAFF.

The chain couples TRBV28 to TRBJ2-1; the match to TRBD1 covers 9 bases. The CDR3 consists of 16 residues. Trimming took 5 bases from V and 1 from J; bases not matched to a gene: 6. Germline assignment: CDR1 MDHEN and CDR2 SYDVKM. This CDR3 is CASSTPGQGSYNEQFF. CDR3 nucleotide sequence: TGTGCCAGCAGTACGCCGGGACAGGGTTCCTACAATGAGCAGTTCTTC.

This clone was observed a single time. J is TRBJ2-1 and V is TRBV5-4; no firm D call. This CDR3 contains 14 residues. Trimming shortened V by 2 bases and J by 0 bases, and 6 bases separated the two germline ends. CDR1 and CDR2 (germline): SGHNT, YYREEE (reference sequence). As DNA, the CDR3 is TGTGCCAGCAGCTTTTACGGCTCCTACAATGAGCAGTTCTTC. Residues: CASSFYGSYNEQFF.

This clone was seen just once. The V call is TRBV5-4, the J call TRBJ2-3; possible D gene TRBD2, 6 bases. CDR3 length equals 15 residues. The V gene lost 4 bases and the J gene lost 3 bases, with 15 bases spanning the gap. Germline V gene lookup returns CDR1 SGHNT and CDR2 YYREEE (reference sequence). CDR3 DNA sequence: TGTGCCAGCAGCCTAGGAGGGGACCAAACAGATACGCAGTATTTT. It codes for CASSLGGDQTDTQYF.

This chain connects TRBV24-1 to TRBJ1-5, with D perhaps matching TRBD1 (6 bases). This CDR3 has 14 amino acids. Trimming removed 9 bases at V and 3 bases at J, with 14 bases between. The V gene's germline CDR1 is KGHDR and CDR2 SFDVKD. The DNA of the CDR3 is TGTGCCACCGGGGGCGCGGATGTCAATCAGCCCCAGCATTTT. The encoded protein is CATGGADVNQPQHF.

This clone was observed a handful of times. The rearrangement joins TRBV7-9 to TRBJ1-4; D not certain. The V gene lost 1 base and the J gene lost 4 bases, with 4 bases spanning the gap. The germline V gene encodes CDR1 SEHNR and CDR2 FQNEAQ (reference sequence). CDR3 length: 13 residues. The DNA of the CDR3 is TGTGCCAGCAGCTTAGTTAGTAATGAAAAACTGTTTTTT. It yields the protein CASSLVSNEKLFF.

The chain links TRBV6-6 to TRBJ1-2; TRBD1 matches at 11 bases. V shed 10 bases and J 6 bases; nucleotides not matched to a gene: 7. The germline V gene encodes CDR1 MNHNY and CDR2 SVGAGI (reference sequence). CDR3 size: 13 residues. The CDR3 loop reads CATSGQGDNGYTF. The CDR3 region has the DNA TGTGCCACCTCGGGACAGGGGGACAATGGCTACACCTTC.

The chain recombines TRBV23-1 with TRBJ2-4, with TRBD2 matching over 7 bases. TRBV23-1 is placed among ORFs of uncertain function. CDR3 length: 14 amino acids. With 5 bases clipped from V and 8 bases from J, the junction kept 9 bases outside the gene matches. CDR3 loop: CASSMGGSWDIQYF. In DNA form, the CDR3 reads TGCGCCAGCAGTATGGGAGGGAGCTGGGACATTCAGTACTTC.

The chain recombines TRBV30 with TRBJ1-4; unclear D gene. This CDR3 region has 11 residues. V lost 0 bases and J 10 bases, leaving 6 bases between the germline ends. The germline gives CDR1 GTSNPN, CDR2 SVGIG (reference sequence). The CDR3 region is CAWSVGVKLFF. The CDR3 nucleotides read TGTGCCTGGAGTGTCGGAGTAAAACTGTTTTTT.

The chain couples TRBV2 to TRBJ2-4; D gene unclear. This CDR3 is 16 amino acids long. Trimming removed 3 bases from V and 0 bases from J, with 12 bases in between. Germline V gives CDR1 SNHLY, CDR2 FYNNEI. Here the CDR3 DNA reads TGTGCCAGCAGTGATCGACTGACGGGAGCCAAAAACATTCAGTACTTC. Amino acid sequence: CASSDRLTGAKNIQYF.

The chain combines TRBV6-5 with TRBJ2-7; 7 bases line up with TRBD1. V lost 6 bases and J lost 5; bases outside the gene matches: 13. This CDR3 has 15 amino acids. Germline lookup yields CDR1 MNHEY and CDR2 SVGAGI. CDR3 nucleotides: TGTGCCAGCAGCCCACAGTGGACAGGCGGCAACGAGCAGTACTTC. Protein sequence: CASSPQWTGGNEQYF.

The chain joins TRBV13 to TRBJ2-1, with TRBD2 identical over 8 bases. J gave up 4 bases and V 6 bases, and 11 bases lay outside the gene matches. This CDR3 spans 16 amino acids. CDR1 is PRHDT, CDR2 FYEKMQ, per germline (reference sequence). The CDR3 region has the DNA TGTGCCAGCAGATACGCTAAGCGGGGGAGTTACAATGAGCAGTTCTTC. Protein sequence: CASRYAKRGSYNEQFF.

V is TRBV5-1 and J is TRBJ1-1, with 10 bases matching TRBD1. The junction had 5 bases not matched to a gene; V was cut back by 3 bases and J by 3 bases. The germline V gene has CDR1 SGHRS and CDR2 YFSETQ. This CDR3 region has 15 residues. The CDR3 bases are TGCGCCAGCAGCTGGGGGACAGGGGCTTACACTGAAGCTTTCTTT. Translated: CASSWGTGAYTEAFF.

The CDR3 DNA reads TGTGCCAGCAGTTACTACCAGGGTGAAAACACTGAAGCTTTCTTT. This codes for CASSYYQGENTEAFF. The J gene is TRBJ1-1, the V gene TRBV6-5, with a possible D match to TRBD1 (5 bases). Trimming took 1 base from V and 2 from J, leaving 11 bases between them. CDR3 size: 15 residues. Germline-derived CDR1 and CDR2 are MNHEY and SVGAGI.

This clone came up once. The gene calls are TRBV29-1 and TRBJ2-1, with 8 nucleotides matching TRBD2. The junction had 14 bases not matched to a gene; V was cut back by 2 bases and J by 8 bases. This CDR3 has 16 residues. CDR1 and CDR2 from the germline V gene are SQVTM and ANQGSEA. CDR3 protein: CSVENVAGSRGDEQFF. DNA for the CDR3: TGCAGCGTTGAAAACGTAGCGGGGTCTCGAGGGGATGAGCAGTTCTTC.

The V and J genes are TRBV5-1 and TRBJ2-2; 7 nucleotides line up with TRBD1. The V and J ends lost 3 bases and 1 base, in that order; junction bases with no gene match: 6. This CDR3 comprises 16 residues. Germline V gene data show CDR1 as SGHRS and CDR2 as YFSETQ. CDR3 DNA: TGCGCCAGCAGCTCACAGGGGACGGGGAACACCGGGGAGCTGTTTTTT. Translated, it gives CASSSQGTGNTGELFF.

CDR3 DNA: TGTGCCAGCAGTTCCCCCTGGACAGGGGTCTATGGCTACACCTTC. Residues: CASSSPWTGVYGYTF. The chain employs TRBV6-2 or TRBV6-3 and TRBJ1-2; 9 bases line up with TRBD1. Germline V CDR1 and CDR2: MNHEY, SVGEGT. The CDR3 totals 15 residues. With 4 bases clipped from V and 4 bases from J, the junction kept 7 bases outside the gene matches.

The chain couples TRBV5-6 to TRBJ1-2; D is undetermined. The V gene lost 2 bases and the J gene lost 4 bases, with 15 bases spanning the gap. Germline V lookup: CDR1 SGHDT, CDR2 YYEEEE. CDR3 length: 15 amino acids. The CDR3 DNA follows: TGTGCCAGCAGCTTTGCCTCCGATCCAGGCTATGGCTACACCTTC. Translation: CASSFASDPGYGYTF.

The chain recombines TRBV2 with TRBJ2-3; 9 bases match TRBD2. V lost 1 base to trimming and J lost 7 bases; unmatched junction nucleotides: 9. The CDR3 totals 16 residues. Germline CDR1 and CDR2: SNHLY and FYNNEI. The CDR3: CASSEVGGGAVNTQYF. The CDR3 nucleotides read TGTGCCAGCAGTGAAGTGGGCGGGGGGGCAGTTAATACGCAGTATTTT.